This T cell receptor (beta chain) was identified in a study of OX40 agonist ivuxolimab in advanced cancers. Across the study: Therapy given before enrollment (anti-PD-1, anti-PD-L1 or anti-CTLA-4) was allowed, and around 40% had some.

The germline CDR1 and CDR2 sequences are SGHRS and YFSETQ. This CDR3 is 13 amino acids long. The germline V and J ends were trimmed by 0 bases and 7 bases, with 8 bases remaining between them. Sequencing was performed with immunoSEQ multiplex PCR; in TCRdb, only in-frame clones are kept and a portion is missing. This table holds approximately 61,000 clones, 70% to 90% found once. This chain joins TRBV5-1 and TRBJ2-1; no clear D. Sequencing used CD4+ or CD8+ T cells sorted from blood, obtained in a trial of the OX40 agonist ivuxolimab. The sequence was collected from an adult with an advanced solid tumor such as melanoma, head and neck, liver or kidney cancer. This CDR3 reads CASSLGVGNEQFF. The CDR3 coding sequence is TGCGCCAGCAGCTTGGGCGTTGGGAATGAGCAGTTCTTC.